The 5 T cell receptor beta chains reported below all come from one sample, sequenced in a study of human T cells and chemical hapten exposure. Time point: patch test 1, 2 weeks after DPC sensitization. The treatment is: therapeutic diphenylcyclopropenone sensitization with weekly scalp DPC. TCRdb used MiXCR to reprocess the RACE reads, holding one entry per CDR3 protein. Of about 57,000 distinct CDR3 sequences listed, approximately 9.3% are singletons. The sample in question was whole blood, obtained in connection with sensitization to the hapten diphenylcyclopropenone (DPC). These TCRs come from a woman in her thirties or forties with alopecia areata. Some clones in this sample may be carry-over from other donors' samples.

In this sample, this clonotype turned up many times. The chain has TRBV12-3 or TRBV12-4 and TRBJ2-3; TRBD2 matches 9 bases. The V segment lost 2 bases and the J segment 3 bases; nucleotides outside the gene matches: 3. The CDR3 is 15 residues long. The DNA for the CDR3 is TGTGCCAGCAGTTTACTGCGGGGGGGAACAGATACGCAGTATTTT. Translated: CASSLLRGGTDTQYF.

This clonotype came up many times. The chain links TRBV4-1 to TRBJ1-2; D unclear. V lost 0 bases to trimming and J lost 1 base, with 9 bases between them. CDR3 length: 15 amino acids. CDR1 is MGHRA, CDR2 YSYEKL, per germline. CDR3 in amino acids: CASSQEPAVNYGYTF. The CDR3, as DNA: TGCGCCAGCAGCCAAGAGCCGGCAGTTAACTATGGCTACACCTTC.

This clonotype was counted at least ten times. The rearrangement links TRBV5-1 to TRBJ1-2; TRBD1 is a possible D gene (5 bases). The CDR3 contains 15 residues. V lost 0 bases and J 3 bases, leaving 12 bases between the germline ends. Germline V gene sequence: CDR1 SGHRS, CDR2 YFSETQ. CDR3 amino acids: CASSLEEGWYYGYTF. The DNA for the CDR3 is TGCGCCAGCAGCTTGGAGGAGGGGTGGTACTATGGCTACACCTTC.

The chain links TRBV11-1 to TRBJ2-7, with D perhaps TRBD2 (5 bases). Trimming left V 1 base short and J 6 bases short, with 16 bases between. This CDR3 spans 15 amino acids. The germline V gene has CDR1 SGHAT and CDR2 FQDESV (reference sequence). This chain's CDR3 is CASSLEAQPTIEQYF. CDR3 nucleotide sequence: TGTGCCAGCAGCTTAGAGGCCCAACCGACTATCGAGCAGTACTTC.

About this clonotype: At one end the junction does not follow the germline gene, possibly because of a read error. The rearrangement joins TRBV6-4 to TRBJ2-2, with D perhaps matching TRBD2 (5 bases). The CDR3 sequence is 13 residues long. Germline V gene lookup returns CDR1 MRHNA and CDR2 SNTAGT. In DNA, the CDR3 is TGTGCCAGCGGTGAGGCAGACACCGGGGAGCTGATTTTT. Translating it yields CASGEADTGELIF.